These 31 T cell receptor beta chains were sequenced from one sample in a study of CD8 T cells in Susac syndrome. Random hexamers served to reverse transcribe roughly 0.45 to 1 ug RNA. TCRdb redid the calling of the immunoSEQ multiplex PCR reads with MiXCR, one entry per CDR3 protein. The sample records under 200,000 distinct CDR3 sequences, 90% to 95% being singletons. The source material was CD8+ T cells from PBMCs. Receptor source: a human donor with multiple sclerosis.

This clonotype showed up just a few times. The rearrangement links TRBV7-8 to TRBJ2-5; 7 bases match TRBD1. The germline gives CDR1 SGHVS, CDR2 FQNEAQ. The V and J ends lost 4 bases and 2 bases, in that order; junction bases with no gene match: 4. The CDR3 loop spans 14 amino acids. CDR3 nucleotides: TGTGCCAGCAGCTCGGGACAGATTCAAGAGACCCAGTACTTC. Protein product: CASSSGQIQETQYF.

V and J are TRBV7-3 and TRBJ2-3; 7 nucleotides match TRBD1. V lost 4 bases to trimming and J lost 2 bases; unmatched junction nucleotides: 6. The CDR3 length is 15 residues. Germline V CDR1 and CDR2: SGHTA, FQGTGA. The CDR3 coding sequence is TGTGCCAGCAGCTACGGGACAGACTACACAGATACGCAGTATTTT. Residues: CASSYGTDYTDTQYF.

The V gene is TRBV13, the J gene TRBJ1-1; D might be TRBD1 (6 bases). Germline CDR1 and CDR2: PRHDT and FYEKMQ (reference sequence). CDR3 length: 16 residues. V shed 5 bases and J shed 0 bases, with 16 bases lying between them. CDR3 bases: TGTGCCAGCAGCCCCCCTAGACAGGAAATGAACACTGAAGCTTTCTTT. Translation: CASSPPRQEMNTEAFF.

The chain joins TRBV14 to TRBJ2-1, with D possibly matching TRBD1 (5 bases). V lost 6 bases and J 5 bases, leaving 5 bases between the germline ends. The germline V gene has CDR1 SGHDN and CDR2 FVKESK. This CDR3 spans 11 amino acids. Here the CDR3 DNA reads TGTGCCAGCAGAGGGGACAATGAGCAGTTCTTC. Its protein is CASRGDNEQFF.

This chain uses TRBV27 with TRBJ2-7; D ambiguous. V was trimmed by 0 bases and J by 2 bases, leaving 17 bases between them. The germline V gene has CDR1 MNHEY and CDR2 SMNVEV (reference sequence). The CDR3 totals 17 residues. The CDR3 spells CASSLSNSVDGAYEQYF. The CDR3 coding sequence is TGTGCCAGCAGTTTATCGAATTCCGTCGACGGTGCCTACGAGCAGTACTTC.

The rearrangement links TRBV12-3 or TRBV12-4 to TRBJ1-4; weak D call: TRBD1 (5 bases). V shed 5 bases and J shed 7 bases, with 11 bases lying between them. The length of the CDR3 is 13 residues. The CDR3 reads CASSPQGGEKLFF. CDR3 coding DNA: TGTGCCAGCAGTCCCCAGGGTGGTGAAAAACTGTTTTTT.

In its sample, this clonotype was seen once. V is TRBV27 and J is TRBJ1-1; 9 bases are shared with TRBD1. The CDR3 is 13 residues long. CDR1 and CDR2 from the germline V gene are MNHEY and SMNVEV (reference sequence). V lost 2 bases and J lost 11; bases outside the gene matches: 6. The CDR3 DNA is TGTGCCAGCAGTTTAGGGACAGGGCTTGACGCTTTCTTT. This codes for CASSLGTGLDAFF.

This chain joins TRBV29-1 and TRBJ2-3; 8 bases match TRBD2. V trimming: 1 base; J trimming: 3 bases; junction bases outside the gene matches: 15. The CDR3 covers 18 residues. Germline V CDR1 and CDR2: SQVTM, ANQGSEA. CDR3 DNA: TGCAGCGTTGAAGGGGGTGCCGGGACTAGTGGTCGGACAGATACGCAGTATTTT. This encodes CSVEGGAGTSGRTDTQYF.

CDR3 in amino acids: CASSEGGLSGYTF. The CDR3 bases are TGTGCCAGCAGTGAGGGGGGGCTGAGTGGCTACACCTTC. This chain joins TRBV25-1 and TRBJ1-2, with a tentative D call TRBD1 (6 bases). The germline V and J ends were trimmed by 3 bases and 7 bases, with 12 bases remaining between them. The CDR3 is 13 amino acids. The V gene's germline CDR1 is MGHDK and CDR2 SYGVNS.

V is TRBV2 and J is TRBJ2-1, with D possibly matching TRBD1 (7 bases). This CDR3 contains 15 residues. Trimming took 4 bases from V and 7 from J, leaving 17 bases between them. Germline loops: CDR1 SNHLY, CDR2 FYNNEI. In DNA, the CDR3 is TGTGCCAGCAGTGTCGGGCAGGGGGGTGGTAATGAGCAGTTCTTC. This translates into CASSVGQGGGNEQFF.

The gene calls are TRBV28 and TRBJ1-1; D gene ambiguous. CDR3 length: 12 amino acids. Trimming left V 1 base short and J 6 bases short, with 6 bases between. From germline, CDR1 is MDHEN and CDR2 SYDVKM. The CDR3, as DNA: TGTGCCAGCAGTTTATTATTTGCTGAAGCTTTCTTT. Amino acids: CASSLLFAEAFF.

The V call is TRBV12-3 or TRBV12-4, the J call TRBJ2-1; D might be TRBD2 (5 bases). This CDR3 is built from 11 residues. The V end was cut by 10 bases, the J end by 7 bases, with 11 bases between. CDR3: CAISGWNEQFF. As DNA, the CDR3 is TGTGCCATTTCGGGGTGGAATGAGCAGTTCTTC.

The chain recombines TRBV3-1 with TRBJ2-1; D gene unclear. Germline lookup yields CDR1 LGHDT and CDR2 YNNKEL (reference sequence). The CDR3 has 14 amino acids. V lost 0 bases, J lost 7 bases, and 10 bases lay in between. CDR3 coding DNA: TGTGCCAGCAGCCAAGAGTATGAGCTAAATGAGCAGTTCTTC. Translating it yields CASSQEYELNEQFF.

The CDR3 is CASRFSPPRGGNSGANVLTF. The CDR3, as DNA: TGTGCCAGCAGGTTTTCCCCTCCCCGGGGGGGTAACTCTGGGGCCAACGTCCTGACTTTC. V is TRBV27 and J is TRBJ2-6, with TRBD2 matching over 8 bases. CDR1 MNHEY and CDR2 SMNVEV come from the germline V gene (reference sequence). This CDR3 contains 20 residues. The V and J ends lost 6 bases and 0 bases, in that order; junction bases with no gene match: 16.

This clonotype showed up just once. The genes are TRBV9 and TRBJ2-1, with TRBD1 matching 7 bases. With 3 bases clipped from V and 8 bases from J, the junction kept 14 bases outside the gene matches. This CDR3 is 16 amino acids long. Germline loops: CDR1 SGDLS, CDR2 YYNGEE. CDR3 amino acids: CASSGPQRTGWDEQFF. DNA of the CDR3: TGTGCCAGCAGCGGGCCCCAGAGGACAGGATGGGATGAGCAGTTCTTC.

CDR3 loop: CSVGGTSLSYNEQFF. The CDR3 DNA reads TGCAGCGTTGGGGGGACGTCCCTCTCCTACAATGAGCAGTTCTTC. The chain carries TRBV29-1 and TRBJ2-1; D assignment may be TRBD1 or TRBD2 (5 bases each). Germline CDR1 is SQVTM and CDR2 is ANQGSEA. The CDR3 covers 15 residues. Trimming stripped 4 bases from V and 0 bases from J, with 13 bases between.

This sequence joins TRBV20-1 and TRBJ2-1; D ambiguous. There are 12 residues in the CDR3. The germline CDR1 and CDR2 sequences are DFQATT and SNEGSKA (reference sequence). Trimming removed 0 bases at V and 10 bases at J, with 10 bases between. CDR3 DNA: TGCAGTGCTAGAGAGGGTGATGTCGAGCAGTTCTTC. Its translation: CSAREGDVEQFF.

The chain carries TRBV3-1 and TRBJ2-1; D not certain. V lost 5 bases and J 3 bases, leaving 14 bases between the germline ends. Looked up from germline, CDR1 is LGHDT and CDR2 is YNNKEL (reference sequence). This CDR3 comprises 15 residues. The DNA of the CDR3 is TGTGCCAGCAGCGCGGATGGAGTTCGCTACAATGAGCAGTTCTTC. It translates to CASSADGVRYNEQFF.

The chain links TRBV7-9 to TRBJ1-4, with 7 bases that match TRBD1. The CDR3 runs to 14 residues. The V segment lost 6 bases and the J segment 8 bases; nucleotides outside the gene matches: 9. The V gene's germline CDR1 is SEHNR and CDR2 FQNEAQ (reference sequence). The CDR3, as DNA: TGTGCCAGCAGAACGGACAGGCCCGGAGAAAAACTGTTTTTT. This sequence encodes CASRTDRPGEKLFF.

This clonotype was observed a single time. The gene calls are TRBV7-8 and TRBJ1-5; the match to TRBD1 covers 11 bases. Germline V gene sequence: CDR1 SGHVS, CDR2 FQNEAQ. There are 15 residues in the CDR3. The V segment lost 1 base and the J segment 5 bases; nucleotides outside the gene matches: 1. In nucleotides, the CDR3 is TGTGCCAGCAGCTTAGTGGACAGGGGGCATCAGCCCCAGCATTTT. Its protein product is CASSLVDRGHQPQHF.

The chain couples TRBV29-1 to TRBJ2-7; D ambiguous. The ends were cut back, 5 bases at V and 2 bases at J, with 10 bases in the middle. This CDR3 contains 12 residues. Germline CDR1 is SQVTM and CDR2 is ANQGSEA. In nucleotides, the CDR3 is TGCAGCGTTCTGGCTGGTCCCTACGAGCAGTACTTC. As protein: CSVLAGPYEQYF.

In the case of this clonotype: At one end, the junction sequence differs from germline, possibly due to a read error. Written as DNA, the CDR3 is TGTGCCAGAACCAGGGACAGCCTGAACTATGGTTACACCTTC. Encoded protein: CARTRDSLNYGYTF. The chain recombines TRBV19 with TRBJ1-2; 7 positions agree with TRBD1. Germline V gives CDR1 LNHDA, CDR2 SQIVND (reference sequence). The CDR3 has 14 residues.

The chain links TRBV29-1 to TRBJ2-7; 8 bases line up with TRBD1. The J segment lost 4 bases and the V segment lost 6 bases, leaving 11 bases of the junction unmatched. In germline, CDR1 is SQVTM, CDR2 ANQGSEA. This CDR3 has 14 amino acids. CDR3 sequence reads: CSVRGTGRRYEQYF. As DNA, the CDR3 is TGCAGCGTCCGCGGGACAGGAAGAAGATACGAGCAGTACTTC.

The chain combines TRBV28 with TRBJ2-1; a weak D match, TRBD2 (5 bases). Trimming took 5 bases from V and 3 from J, leaving 14 bases between them. The CDR3 is made up of 15 amino acids. The germline gives CDR1 MDHEN, CDR2 SYDVKM. The CDR3 is CASSPVALYYNEQFF. The DNA of the CDR3 is TGTGCCAGCAGTCCCGTAGCGTTGTACTACAATGAGCAGTTCTTC.

This chain joins TRBV7-9 and TRBJ2-1; D is uncertain. Per the germline V gene, CDR1 is SEHNR and CDR2 is FQNEAQ (reference sequence). V lost 4 bases, J lost 0 bases, and 13 bases lay in between. CDR3 length equals 16 residues. The CDR3 spells CASSYLPFSSYNEQFF. CDR3 nucleotides: TGTGCCAGCAGCTACCTGCCATTTAGCTCCTACAATGAGCAGTTCTTC.

The gene calls are TRBV20-1 and TRBJ2-7; D uncertain. Germline V gene lookup returns CDR1 DFQATT and CDR2 SNEGSKA (reference sequence). This CDR3 spans 13 amino acids. V shed 7 bases and J shed 0 bases, with 13 bases lying between them. The CDR3 region is CSVLSASSYEQYF. CDR3 DNA sequence: TGCAGTGTTTTAAGCGCGAGCTCCTACGAGCAGTACTTC.

The chain is built from TRBV9 and TRBJ1-1; TRBD1 agrees at 11 bases. CDR3 length: 15 residues. CDR1 is SGDLS and CDR2 is YYNGEE in the germline V gene. The V and J ends lost 6 bases and 5 bases, in that order; junction bases with no gene match: 9. The CDR3 loop reads CASNQDGTGGTEAFF. The DNA of the CDR3 is TGTGCCAGCAACCAAGACGGGACAGGGGGAACTGAAGCTTTCTTT. Together with reference TRBV9 and TRBJ1-1, the CDR3 gives the full variable domain: DSGVTQTPKHLITATGQRVTLRCSPRSGDLSVYWYQQSLDQGLQFLIQYYNGEERAKGNILERFSAQQFPDLHSELNLSSLELGDSALYFCASNQDGTGGTEAFFGQGTRLTVV.

The chain has TRBV20-1 and TRBJ2-7; D remains ambiguous. CDR1 and CDR2 (germline): DFQATT, SNEGSKA (reference sequence). V lost 4 bases and J 3 bases, leaving 16 bases between the germline ends. The CDR3 contains 14 residues. This chain's CDR3 is CSATQLGSLYEQYF. DNA for the CDR3: TGCAGTGCTACCCAACTTGGATCACTCTACGAGCAGTACTTC.

The gene calls are TRBV4-1 and TRBJ2-5; D is unclear. The germline V gene has CDR1 MGHRA and CDR2 YSYEKL. This CDR3 is built from 15 residues. The V end lost 3 bases, the J end lost 7 bases, and 18 bases lay between the germline ends. This CDR3 reads CASSQSDGTSGTQYF. DNA of the CDR3: TGCGCCAGCAGCCAGTCCGACGGTACCTCTGGGACCCAGTACTTC.

J is TRBJ2-4 and V is TRBV4-2; D call uncertain. Between the trimmed V and J ends, which lost 1 base and 10 bases, there was a span of 14 bases. The CDR3 spans 14 residues. Germline V gives CDR1 LGHNA, CDR2 YNFKEQ. The CDR3 spells CASSQVGDDLIQYF. CDR3 nucleotides: TGTGCCAGCAGCCAAGTTGGGGATGATCTGATTCAGTACTTC.

The chain joins TRBV12-3 or TRBV12-4 to TRBJ2-1; maybe TRBD1 (5 bases). This CDR3 region has 14 residues. Trimming removed 6 bases at V and 9 bases at J, with 18 bases between. The CDR3 loop reads CASSFIGRVGEQFF. CDR3 nucleotides: TGTGCCAGCAGCTTTATCGGCAGGGTCGGTGAGCAGTTCTTC.